Below are 11 T cell receptor beta chains sequenced from a single sample in a study of T cell responses to AZD1222 COVID-19 vaccine. Data came from immunoSEQ multiplex PCR; TCRdb stores just in-frame clones and leaves some out. Of 100,000 to 150,000 clones in the sample, approximately 90% were seen once. Here the sequenced sample was peripheral blood, taken on day 0 of AZD1222 vaccination. The origin of the receptors is an adult in good health.

The chain couples TRBV13 to TRBJ1-6; 8 nucleotides line up with TRBD1. The V gene's germline CDR1 is PRHDT and CDR2 FYEKMQ (reference sequence). There are 15 residues in the CDR3. The V segment lost 5 bases and the J segment 7 bases; nucleotides outside the gene matches: 7. The CDR3 region has the DNA TGTGCCAGCAGCATCCTGGACAGGGAAAATTCACCCCTCCACTTT. Protein sequence: CASSILDRENSPLHF. The full variable domain, completed using reference TRBV13 and TRBJ1-6, is AAGVIQSPRHLIKEKRETATLKCYPIPRHDTVYWYQQGPGQDPQFLISFYEKMQSDKGSIPDRFSAQQFSDYHSELNMSSLELGDSALYFCASSILDRENSPLHFGNGTRLTVT.

The chain has TRBV30 and TRBJ2-2; TRBD1 might be the D (6 bases). This CDR3 has 13 amino acids. V shed 5 bases and J shed 5 bases, with 12 bases lying between them. From germline, CDR1 is GTSNPN and CDR2 SVGIG (reference sequence). CDR3 protein: CAWAKGGTGELFF. The CDR3 DNA follows: TGTGCCTGGGCGAAAGGGGGAACCGGGGAGCTGTTTTTT.

The rearrangement links TRBV7-2 to TRBJ2-5; weak D call: TRBD2 (6 bases). The CDR3 spans 14 residues. Trimming removed 7 bases at V and 1 base at J, with 13 bases between. Germline CDR1 is SGHTA and CDR2 is FQGNSA. This CDR3 reads CASTSGLIQETQYF. In DNA form, the CDR3 reads TGTGCCAGCACCTCAGGACTAATCCAAGAGACCCAGTACTTC.

The V and J genes are TRBV6-5 and TRBJ2-1; possible D gene TRBD1, 6 bases. This CDR3 has 15 amino acids. Germline CDR1 is MNHEY and CDR2 is SVGAGI. The germline V and J ends were trimmed by 5 bases and 4 bases, with 15 bases remaining between them. The CDR3 loop reads CASSPGGTSYNEQFF. The CDR3 DNA reads TGTGCCAGCAGTCCAGGTGGGACATCTTACAATGAGCAGTTCTTC.

V and J are TRBV4-1 and TRBJ2-6; no clear D. The ends were cut back, 0 bases at V and 1 base at J, with 7 bases in the middle. Germline CDR1 and CDR2: MGHRA and YSYEKL. This CDR3 is 16 amino acids long. For the CDR3, the DNA is TGCGCCAGCAGCCAAGATCGGGCATCTGGGGCCAACGTCCTGACTTTC. This gives the protein CASSQDRASGANVLTF.

A few counts support this clone. The chain couples TRBV5-1 to TRBJ2-4, with 7 bases lining up with TRBD1. Trimming removed 0 bases from V and 9 bases from J; junction bases left unmatched: 9. CDR3 size: 15 residues. CDR1 and CDR2 (germline): SGHRS, YFSETQ. In DNA, the CDR3 is TGCGCCAGCAGCTTGGACCGCCACGACAGGGCCATTCAGTACTTC. Translated, it gives CASSLDRHDRAIQYF.

The chain has TRBV11-1 and TRBJ2-1; TRBD2 aligns across 10 bases. The CDR3 extends over 15 amino acids. V lost 3 bases and J lost 7; bases outside the gene matches: 6. Germline V gene lookup returns CDR1 SGHAT and CDR2 FQDESV (reference sequence). The CDR3 loop is CASSFLAGDPNEQFF. The CDR3 DNA reads as TGTGCCAGCAGCTTCCTAGCGGGAGATCCGAATGAGCAGTTCTTC. Complete variable domain (other parts from reference TRBV11-1 and TRBJ2-1): EAEVAQSPRYKITEKSQAVAFWCDPISGHATLYWYRQILGQGPELLVQFQDESVVDDSQLPKDRFSAERLKGVDSTLKIQPAELGDSAMYLCASSFLAGDPNEQFFGPGTRLTVL.

CDR3 nucleotide sequence: TGTGCCAGCAGCGGCAGGGTTGGACAGCCCCAGCATTTT. It is translated as CASSGRVGQPQHF. The chain combines TRBV7-8 with TRBJ1-5, with D possibly TRBD1 on 5 matching bases. CDR3 size: 13 residues. Germline CDR1 SGHVS, CDR2 FQNEAQ. V was clipped by 5 bases and J by 7 bases, with 12 bases between them.

The V call is TRBV19, the J call TRBJ2-5; maybe TRBD2 (6 bases). The germline CDR1 and CDR2 sequences are LNHDA and SQIVND (reference sequence). This CDR3 region has 14 residues. Trimming stripped 5 bases from V and 2 bases from J, with 12 bases between. CDR3 nucleotides: TGTGCCAGTAGTCACGGGACTGTACAAGAGACCCAGTACTTC. Encoded protein: CASSHGTVQETQYF.

The chain employs TRBV7-9 and TRBJ1-4; no firm D call. Germline V lookup: CDR1 SEHNR, CDR2 FQNEAQ (reference sequence). V lost 3 bases and J lost 5, with 4 bases in between. This CDR3 region has 12 residues. CDR3 residues: CASSFQNEKLFF. The CDR3 coding sequence is TGTGCCAGCAGCTTCCAGAATGAAAAACTGTTTTTT. Combining the CDR3 with reference TRBV7-9 and TRBJ1-4 gives the whole variable domain DTGVSQNPRHKITKRGQNVTFRCDPISEHNRLYWYRQTLGQGPEFLTYFQNEAQLEKSRLLSDRFSAERPKGSFSTLEIQRTEQGDSAMYLCASSFQNEKLFFGSGTQLSVL.

This clone was observed once. The CDR3, as DNA: TGTGCCAGCAGAGGGGACTCGGGCACTGAAGCTTTCTTT. It translates to CASRGDSGTEAFF. The V call is TRBV12-3 or TRBV12-4, the J call TRBJ1-1, with D possibly being TRBD1 (5 bases). V lost 6 bases to trimming and J lost 4 bases, with 12 bases between them. The CDR3 runs 13 residues.